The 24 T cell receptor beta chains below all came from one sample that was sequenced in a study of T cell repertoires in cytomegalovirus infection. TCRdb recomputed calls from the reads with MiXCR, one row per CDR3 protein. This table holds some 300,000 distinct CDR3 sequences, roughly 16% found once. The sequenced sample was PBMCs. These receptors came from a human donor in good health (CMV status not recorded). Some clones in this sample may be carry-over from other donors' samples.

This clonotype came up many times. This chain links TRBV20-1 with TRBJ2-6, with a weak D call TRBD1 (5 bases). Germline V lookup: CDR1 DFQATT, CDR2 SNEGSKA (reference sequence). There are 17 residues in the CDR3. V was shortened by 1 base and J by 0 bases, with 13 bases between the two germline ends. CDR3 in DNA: TGCAGTGCTAGAGGGGGCCTCGGTCTCTCTGGGGCCAACGTCCTGACTTTC. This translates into CSARGGLGLSGANVLTF.

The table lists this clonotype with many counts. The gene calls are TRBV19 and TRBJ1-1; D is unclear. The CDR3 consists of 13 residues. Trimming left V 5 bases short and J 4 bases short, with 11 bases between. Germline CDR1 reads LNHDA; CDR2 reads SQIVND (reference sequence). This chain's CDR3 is CASSPWSGTEAFF. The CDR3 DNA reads TGTGCCAGTAGTCCATGGAGCGGCACTGAAGCTTTCTTT.

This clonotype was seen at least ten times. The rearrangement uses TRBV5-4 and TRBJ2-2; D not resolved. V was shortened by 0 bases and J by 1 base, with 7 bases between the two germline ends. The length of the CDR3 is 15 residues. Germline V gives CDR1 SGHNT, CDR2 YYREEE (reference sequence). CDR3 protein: CASSLGLKNTGELFF. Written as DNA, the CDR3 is TGTGCCAGCAGCTTGGGGTTAAAGAACACCGGGGAGCTGTTTTTT.

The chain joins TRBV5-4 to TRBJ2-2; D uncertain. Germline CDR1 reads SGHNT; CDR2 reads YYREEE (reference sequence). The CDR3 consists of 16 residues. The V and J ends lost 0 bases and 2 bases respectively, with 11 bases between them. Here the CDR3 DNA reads TGTGCCAGCAGCTTGGGGACCAACCTCAACACCGGGGAGCTGTTTTTT. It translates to CASSLGTNLNTGELFF.

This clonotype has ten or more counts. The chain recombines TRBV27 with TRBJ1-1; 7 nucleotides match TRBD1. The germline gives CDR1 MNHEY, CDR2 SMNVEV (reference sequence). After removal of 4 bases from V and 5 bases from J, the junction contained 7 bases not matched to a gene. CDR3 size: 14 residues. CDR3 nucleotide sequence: TGTGCCAGCAGTTCGACAGGGATGCGGACTGAAGCTTTCTTT. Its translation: CASSSTGMRTEAFF.

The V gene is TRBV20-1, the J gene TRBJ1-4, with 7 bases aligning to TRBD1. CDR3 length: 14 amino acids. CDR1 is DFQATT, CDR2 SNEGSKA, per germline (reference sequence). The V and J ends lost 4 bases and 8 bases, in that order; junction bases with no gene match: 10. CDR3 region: CSANRAGGGEKLFF. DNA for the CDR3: TGCAGTGCTAATAGGGCAGGGGGTGGCGAAAAACTGTTTTTT.

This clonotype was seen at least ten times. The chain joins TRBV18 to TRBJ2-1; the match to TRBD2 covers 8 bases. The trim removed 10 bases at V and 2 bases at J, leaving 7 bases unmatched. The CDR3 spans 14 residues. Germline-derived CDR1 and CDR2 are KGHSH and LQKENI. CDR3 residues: CATSGGSAYNEQFF. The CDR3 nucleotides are TGTGCCACTTCGGGGGGGTCCGCCTACAATGAGCAGTTCTTC.

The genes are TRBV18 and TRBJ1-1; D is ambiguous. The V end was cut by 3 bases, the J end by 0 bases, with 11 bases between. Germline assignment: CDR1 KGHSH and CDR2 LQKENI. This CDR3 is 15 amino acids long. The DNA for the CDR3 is TGTGCCAGCTCACCTATGCAGGACTTGAACACTGAAGCTTTCTTT. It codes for CASSPMQDLNTEAFF.

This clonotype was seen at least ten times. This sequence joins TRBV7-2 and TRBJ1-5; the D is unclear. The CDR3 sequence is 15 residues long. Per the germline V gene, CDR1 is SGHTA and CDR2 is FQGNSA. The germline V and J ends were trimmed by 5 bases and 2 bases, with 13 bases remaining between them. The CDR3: CASSPPNGGNQPQHF. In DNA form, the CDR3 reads TGTGCCAGCAGCCCACCCAACGGGGGCAATCAGCCCCAGCATTTT. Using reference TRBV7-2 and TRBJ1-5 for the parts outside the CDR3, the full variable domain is GAGVSQSPSNKVTEKGKDVELRCDPISGHTALYWYRQSLGQGLEFLIYFQGNSAPDKSGLPSDRFSAERTGGSVSTLTIQRTQQEDSAVYLCASSPPNGGNQPQHFGDGTRLSIL.

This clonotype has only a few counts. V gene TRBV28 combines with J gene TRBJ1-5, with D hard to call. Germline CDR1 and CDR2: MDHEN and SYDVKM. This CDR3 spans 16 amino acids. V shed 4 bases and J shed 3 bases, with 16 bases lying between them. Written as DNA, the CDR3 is TGTGCCAGCAGTTCAAATATTAGGGAGTCCAATCAGCCCCAGCATTTT. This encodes CASSSNIRESNQPQHF.

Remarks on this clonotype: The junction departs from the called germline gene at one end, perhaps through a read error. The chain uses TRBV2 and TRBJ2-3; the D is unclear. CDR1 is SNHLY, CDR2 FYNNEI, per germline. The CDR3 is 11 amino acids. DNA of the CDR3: TGTGCCAGCAGTGAACGAGATTCGCAGTATTTT. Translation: CASSERDSQYF.

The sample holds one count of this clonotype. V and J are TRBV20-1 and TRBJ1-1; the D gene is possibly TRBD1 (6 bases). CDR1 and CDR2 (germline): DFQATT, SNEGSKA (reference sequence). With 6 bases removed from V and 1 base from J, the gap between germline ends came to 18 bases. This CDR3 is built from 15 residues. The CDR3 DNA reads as TGCAGTGCGCGCCAACAGGGTATTGGGAACACTGAAGCTTTCTTT. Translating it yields CSARQQGIGNTEAFF.

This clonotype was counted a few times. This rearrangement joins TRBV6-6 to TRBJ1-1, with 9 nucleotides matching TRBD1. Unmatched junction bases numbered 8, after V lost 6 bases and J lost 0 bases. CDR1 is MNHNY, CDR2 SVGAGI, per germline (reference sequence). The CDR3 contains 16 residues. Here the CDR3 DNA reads TGTGCCAGCAGCGAGACTGGACAGGGGATGAACACTGAAGCTTTCTTT. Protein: CASSETGQGMNTEAFF.

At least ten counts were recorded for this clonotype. The CDR3 reads CASSPAPPTGGEWTEAFF. The CDR3 nucleotides are TGCGCCAGCAGTCCCGCCCCCCCGACAGGGGGCGAGTGGACTGAAGCTTTCTTT. This chain joins TRBV4-1 and TRBJ1-1, with 10 bases lining up with TRBD1. CDR3 length equals 18 residues. From germline, CDR1 is MGHRA and CDR2 YSYEKL. V gave up 6 bases and J gave up 5 bases; unmatched junction bases: 18.

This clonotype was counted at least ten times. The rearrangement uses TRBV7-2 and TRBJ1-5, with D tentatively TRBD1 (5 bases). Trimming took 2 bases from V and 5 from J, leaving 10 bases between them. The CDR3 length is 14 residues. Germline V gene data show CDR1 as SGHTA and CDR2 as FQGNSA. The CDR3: CASSLYSTDQPQHF. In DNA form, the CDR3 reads TGTGCCAGCAGCTTATACTCGACAGATCAGCCCCAGCATTTT. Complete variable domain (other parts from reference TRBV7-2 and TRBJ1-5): GAGVSQSPSNKVTEKGKDVELRCDPISGHTALYWYRQSLGQGLEFLIYFQGNSAPDKSGLPSDRFSAERTGGSVSTLTIQRTQQEDSAVYLCASSLYSTDQPQHFGDGTRLSIL.

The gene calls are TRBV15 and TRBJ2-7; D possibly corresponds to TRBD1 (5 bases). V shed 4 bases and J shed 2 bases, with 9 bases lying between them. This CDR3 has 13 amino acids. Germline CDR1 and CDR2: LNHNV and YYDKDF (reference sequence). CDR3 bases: TGTGCCACCAGCACAGGGAATACCTACGAGCAGTACTTC. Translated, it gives CATSTGNTYEQYF.

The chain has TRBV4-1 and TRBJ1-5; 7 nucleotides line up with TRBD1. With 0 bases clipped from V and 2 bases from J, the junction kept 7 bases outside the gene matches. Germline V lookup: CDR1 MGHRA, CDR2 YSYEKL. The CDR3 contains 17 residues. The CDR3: CASSQDVRQGGNQPQHF. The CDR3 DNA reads TGCGCCAGCAGCCAAGATGTGAGACAGGGAGGCAATCAGCCCCAGCATTTT.

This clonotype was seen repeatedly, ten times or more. CDR3 nucleotides: TGTGCCAGCAGACTCTACTTAAACACCTACGAGCAGTACTTC. Amino acid sequence: CASRLYLNTYEQYF. This chain connects TRBV27 to TRBJ2-7; D not resolved. The CDR3 has 14 amino acids. V shed 6 bases and J shed 2 bases, with 14 bases lying between them. Germline assignment: CDR1 MNHEY and CDR2 SMNVEV (reference sequence).

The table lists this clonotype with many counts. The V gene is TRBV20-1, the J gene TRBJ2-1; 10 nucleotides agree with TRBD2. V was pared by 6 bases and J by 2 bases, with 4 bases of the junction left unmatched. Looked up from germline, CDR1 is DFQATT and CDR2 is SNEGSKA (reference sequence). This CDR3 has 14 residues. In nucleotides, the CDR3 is TGCAGTGCGCTTAGCGGGGGGACCTACAATGAGCAGTTCTTC. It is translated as CSALSGGTYNEQFF.

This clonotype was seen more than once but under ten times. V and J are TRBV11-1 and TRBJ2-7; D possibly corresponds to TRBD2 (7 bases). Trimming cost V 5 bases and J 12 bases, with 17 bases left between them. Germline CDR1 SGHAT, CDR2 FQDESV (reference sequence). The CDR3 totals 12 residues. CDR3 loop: CASSPGRGTLYF. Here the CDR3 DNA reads TGTGCCAGCAGCCCAGGGAGGGGGACCCTGTACTTC. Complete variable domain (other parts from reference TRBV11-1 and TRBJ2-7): EAEVAQSPRYKITEKSQAVAFWCDPISGHATLYWYRQILGQGPELLVQFQDESVVDDSQLPKDRFSAERLKGVDSTLKIQPAELGDSAMYLCASSPGRGTLYFGPGTRLTVT.

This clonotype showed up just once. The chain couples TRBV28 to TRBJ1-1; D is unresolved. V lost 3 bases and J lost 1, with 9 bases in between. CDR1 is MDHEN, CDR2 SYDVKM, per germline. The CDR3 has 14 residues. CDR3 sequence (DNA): TGTGCCAGCAGTTTCGTCCAATGGAACACTGAAGCTTTCTTT. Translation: CASSFVQWNTEAFF.

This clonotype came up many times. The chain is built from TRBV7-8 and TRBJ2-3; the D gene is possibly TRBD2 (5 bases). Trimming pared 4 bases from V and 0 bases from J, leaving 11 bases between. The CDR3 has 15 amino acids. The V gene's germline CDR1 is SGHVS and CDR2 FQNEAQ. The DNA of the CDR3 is TGTGCCAGCAGCTCCGGAGGCACGAGCACAGATACGCAGTATTTT. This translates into CASSSGGTSTDTQYF.

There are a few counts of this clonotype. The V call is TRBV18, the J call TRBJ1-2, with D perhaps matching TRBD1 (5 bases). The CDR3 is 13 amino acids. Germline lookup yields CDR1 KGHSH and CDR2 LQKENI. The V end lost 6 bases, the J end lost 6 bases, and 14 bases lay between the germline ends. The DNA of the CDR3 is TGTGCCAGCTCCCCGCGGAGGGACGATGGCTACACCTTC. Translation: CASSPRRDDGYTF.

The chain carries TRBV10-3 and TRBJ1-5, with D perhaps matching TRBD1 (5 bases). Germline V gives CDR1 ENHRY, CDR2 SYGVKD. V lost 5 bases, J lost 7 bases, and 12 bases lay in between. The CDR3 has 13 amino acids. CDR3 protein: CAISSTGGQPQHF. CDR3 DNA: TGTGCCATCAGTAGTACAGGAGGCCAGCCCCAGCATTTT.